This TCR beta chain appears in the sequencing data of a study of regulatory T cells in long-lasting Graves disease. Study-wide background: The antithyroid drugs taken by newly diagnosed Graves' patients had been used for under 3 months.

The table lists this clonotype with many counts. The time point here: newly diagnosed GD, antithyroid drugs for less than 3 months. Making the TCR library involved RNA that had been extracted from PBMCs. Graves' disease diagnosis relied on American Thyroid Association guidelines. Researchers made TCR beta libraries by using iRepertoire HTBI primers and running Arm-PCR on CDR3 regions. TCRdb used MiXCR to reprocess the multiplex PCR reads, holding one entry per CDR3 protein. The table has about 440,000 distinct CDR3 sequences, roughly 15% seen once. V was cut by 0 bases and J by 0 bases, with 9 bases left in between. CDR1 is SGHTA and CDR2 is FQGNSA in the germline V gene. The CDR3 totals 16 residues. Separately, the same data were catalogued under a study of T cells in Graves' hyperthyroidism and ophthalmopathy.

This sample comprised peripheral blood mononuclear cells (PBMCs), obtained at new diagnosis, from a patient treated with antithyroid drugs. This TCR was recovered from a woman in her thirties with Graves disease. This chain uses TRBV7-2 with TRBJ1-5; D remains ambiguous. CDR3 residues: CASSLAQGISNQPQHF. The CDR3 DNA reads as TGTGCCAGCAGCTTAGCGCAAGGGATTAGCAATCAGCCCCAGCATTTT.